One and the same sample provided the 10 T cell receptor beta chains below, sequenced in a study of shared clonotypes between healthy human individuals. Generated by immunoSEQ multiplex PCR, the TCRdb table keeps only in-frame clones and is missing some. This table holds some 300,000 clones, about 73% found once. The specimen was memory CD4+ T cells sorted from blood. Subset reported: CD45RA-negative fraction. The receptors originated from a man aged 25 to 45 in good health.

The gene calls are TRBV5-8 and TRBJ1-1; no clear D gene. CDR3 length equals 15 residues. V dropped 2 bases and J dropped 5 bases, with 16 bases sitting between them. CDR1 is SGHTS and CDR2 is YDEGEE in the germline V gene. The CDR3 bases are TGTGCCAGCAGCTTCTTCTTGCCGAGCGATACTGAAGCTTTCTTT. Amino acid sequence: CASSFFLPSDTEAFF.

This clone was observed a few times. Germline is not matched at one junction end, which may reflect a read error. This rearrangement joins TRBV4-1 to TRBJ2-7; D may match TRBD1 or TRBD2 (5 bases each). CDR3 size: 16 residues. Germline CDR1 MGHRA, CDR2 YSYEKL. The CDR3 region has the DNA TGCGCCAGCAGCCCATCGGTCGGGACCGCAACTTTCATCAGTTGCTTC. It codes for CASSPSVGTATFISCF.

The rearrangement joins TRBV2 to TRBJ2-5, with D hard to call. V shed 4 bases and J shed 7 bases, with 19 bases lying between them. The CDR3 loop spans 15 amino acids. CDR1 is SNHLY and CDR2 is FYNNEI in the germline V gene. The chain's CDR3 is CASSAVPTRLGTQYF. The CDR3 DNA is TGTGCCAGCAGTGCGGTGCCCACCCGGCTCGGGACCCAGTACTTC.

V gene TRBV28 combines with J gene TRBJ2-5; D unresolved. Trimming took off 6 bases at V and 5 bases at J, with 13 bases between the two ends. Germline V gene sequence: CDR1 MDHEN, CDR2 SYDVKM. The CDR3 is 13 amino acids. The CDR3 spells CASSPPSWETQYF. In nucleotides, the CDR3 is TGTGCCAGCAGCCCGCCCTCTTGGGAGACCCAGTACTTC.

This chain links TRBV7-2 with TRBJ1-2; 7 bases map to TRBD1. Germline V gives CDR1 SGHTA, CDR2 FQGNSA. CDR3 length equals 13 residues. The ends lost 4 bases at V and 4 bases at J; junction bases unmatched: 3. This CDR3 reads CASSSRQGYGYTF. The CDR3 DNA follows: TGTGCCAGCAGCTCCCGACAGGGCTATGGCTACACCTTC.

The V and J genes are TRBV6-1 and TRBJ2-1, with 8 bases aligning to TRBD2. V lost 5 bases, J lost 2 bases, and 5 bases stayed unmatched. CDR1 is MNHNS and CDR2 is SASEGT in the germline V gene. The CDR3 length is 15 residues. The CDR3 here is CASSRVAGTYNEQFF. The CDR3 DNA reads TGTGCCAGCAGTCGGGTAGCGGGAACCTACAATGAGCAGTTCTTC.

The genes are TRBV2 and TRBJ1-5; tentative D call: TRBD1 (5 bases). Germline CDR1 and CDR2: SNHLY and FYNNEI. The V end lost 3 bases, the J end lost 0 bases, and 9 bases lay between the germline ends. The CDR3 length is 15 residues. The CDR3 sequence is CASSDDSHSNQPQHF. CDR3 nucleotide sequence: TGTGCCAGCAGTGATGACAGCCATAGCAATCAGCCCCAGCATTTT.

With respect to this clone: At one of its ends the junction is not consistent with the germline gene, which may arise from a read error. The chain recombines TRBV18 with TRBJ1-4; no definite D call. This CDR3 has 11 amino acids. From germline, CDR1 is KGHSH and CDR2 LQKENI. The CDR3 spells CASSPGRERKF. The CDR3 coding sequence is TGTGCCAGCTCACCAGGCCGGGAGCGGAAATTT.

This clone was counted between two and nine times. The CDR3 sequence: CASSESWGGGAPTEAFF. CDR3 DNA sequence: TGTGCCAGCAGTGAAAGTTGGGGCGGGGGCGCCCCCACTGAAGCTTTCTTT. This rearrangement joins TRBV2 to TRBJ1-1; D might be TRBD1 (6 bases). The V end lost 2 bases, the J end lost 4 bases, and 20 bases lay between the germline ends. Germline CDR1 and CDR2: SNHLY and FYNNEI. The CDR3 totals 17 residues.

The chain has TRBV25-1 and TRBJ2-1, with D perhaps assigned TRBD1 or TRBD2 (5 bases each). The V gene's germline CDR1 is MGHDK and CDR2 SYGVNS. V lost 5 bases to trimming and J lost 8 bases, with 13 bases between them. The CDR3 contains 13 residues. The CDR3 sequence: CASSIGATDEQFF. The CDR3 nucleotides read TGTGCCAGCAGTATCGGGGCCACGGATGAGCAGTTCTTC.